This TCR beta chain was identified during a study of CD8 T cell repertoires and HIV-1 epitope variants. Study-wide context: Controls included no peptide, Ebola AY9 epitope, and a CMV, EBV, flu pool. 1M T cells were kept uncultured as a baseline.

Trimming cost V 3 bases and J 3 bases; bases outside gene matches: 7. The CDR3 is 15 amino acids. Germline loops: CDR1 LGHNA, CDR2 YSLEER. A note on this clone: The target antigen is unknown.

The method was immunoSEQ multiplex PCR; TCRdb's version includes in-frame clones alone and lacks a portion of them. The data contain thousands of clones, under 65% of them singletons. Findings and limits, study-wide: Of roughly nine antigen-specific beta clonotypes, six or seven appeared to cross-react with escape variants. The assay identified only TCR beta chains of antigen-proliferating T cells.

This receptor was obtained from a male donor with HIV. The sequencing sample was made of cultured CD8+ T cells derived from PBMCs. The chain joins TRBV4-3 to TRBJ1-2, with 7 bases aligning to TRBD1. CDR3 DNA: TGCGCCAGCAGCCATATAGACAGGGACGACTATGGCTACACCTTC. Protein product: CASSHIDRDDYGYTF.